This T cell receptor (beta chain) was found in a study of technical replicates of blood from several donors. CDR3 length equals 16 residues. Trimming removed 3 bases from V and 6 bases from J; junction bases left unmatched: 8. Germline loops: CDR1 LGHNA, CDR2 YNFKEQ. The protocol was immunoSEQ multiplex PCR, while the TCRdb copy is restricted to in-frame clones and leaves out a portion. Among approximately 87,000 clones listed, approximately 96% were seen once. The sequenced material came from T cells isolated from PBMCs. This receptor was taken from a human donor in good health. The chain has TRBV4-2 and TRBJ2-3, with 11 positions matching TRBD2. CDR3 nucleotide sequence: TGTGCCAGCAGCCAGGGACTAGCGGACGAGACGGATACGCAGTATTTT. This encodes CASSQGLADETDTQYF.